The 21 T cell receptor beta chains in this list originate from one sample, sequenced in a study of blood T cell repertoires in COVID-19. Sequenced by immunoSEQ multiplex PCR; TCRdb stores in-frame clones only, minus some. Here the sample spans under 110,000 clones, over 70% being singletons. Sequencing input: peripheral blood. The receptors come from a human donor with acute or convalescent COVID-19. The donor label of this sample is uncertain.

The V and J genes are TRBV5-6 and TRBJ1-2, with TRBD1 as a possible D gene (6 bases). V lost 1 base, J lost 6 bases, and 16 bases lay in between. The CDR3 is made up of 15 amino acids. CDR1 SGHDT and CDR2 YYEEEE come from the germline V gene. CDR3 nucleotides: TGTGCCAGCAGCTTGAAACAGGGCGGAAGGAATGGCTACACCTTC. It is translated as CASSLKQGGRNGYTF.

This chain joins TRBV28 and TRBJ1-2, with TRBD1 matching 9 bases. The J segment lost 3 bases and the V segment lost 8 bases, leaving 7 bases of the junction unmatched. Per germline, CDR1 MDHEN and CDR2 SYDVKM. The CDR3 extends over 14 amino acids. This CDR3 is CASQRDRVYYGYTF. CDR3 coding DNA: TGTGCCAGCCAGAGGGACAGGGTGTACTATGGCTACACCTTC.

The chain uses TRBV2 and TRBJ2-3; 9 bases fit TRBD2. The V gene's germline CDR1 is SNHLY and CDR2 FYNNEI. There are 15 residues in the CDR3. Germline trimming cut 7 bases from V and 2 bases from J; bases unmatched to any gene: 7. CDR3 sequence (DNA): TGTGCCAGCACCGGATCTAGCGGGGCCACAGATACGCAGTATTTT. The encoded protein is CASTGSSGATDTQYF. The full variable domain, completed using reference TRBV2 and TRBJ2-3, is EPEVTQTPSHQVTQMGQEVILRCVPISNHLYFYWYRQILGQKVEFLVSFYNNEISEKSEIFDDQFSVERPDGSNFTLKIRSTKLEDSAMYFCASTGSSGATDTQYFGPGTRLTVL.

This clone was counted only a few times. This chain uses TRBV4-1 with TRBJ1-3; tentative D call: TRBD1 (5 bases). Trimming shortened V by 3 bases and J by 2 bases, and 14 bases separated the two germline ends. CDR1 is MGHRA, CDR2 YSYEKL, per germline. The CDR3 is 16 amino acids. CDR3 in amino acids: CASSQGRAVTGNTIYF. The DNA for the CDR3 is TGCGCCAGCAGCCAGGGCAGGGCAGTAACTGGAAACACCATATATTTT.

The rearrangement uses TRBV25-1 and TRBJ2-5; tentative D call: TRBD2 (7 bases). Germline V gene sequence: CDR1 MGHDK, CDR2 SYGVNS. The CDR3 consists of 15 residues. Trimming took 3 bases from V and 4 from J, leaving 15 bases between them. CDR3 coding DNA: TGTGCCAGCAGTGACCCCAAGGGGGGGGGAGAGACCCAGTACTTC. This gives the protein CASSDPKGGGETQYF.

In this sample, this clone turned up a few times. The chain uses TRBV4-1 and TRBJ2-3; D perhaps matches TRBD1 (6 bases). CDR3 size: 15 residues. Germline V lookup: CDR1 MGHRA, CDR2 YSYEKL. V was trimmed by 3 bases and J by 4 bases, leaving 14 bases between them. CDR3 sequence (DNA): TGCGCCAGCAGCCAGAATAACAGGGCACCAGATACGCAGTATTTT. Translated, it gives CASSQNNRAPDTQYF.

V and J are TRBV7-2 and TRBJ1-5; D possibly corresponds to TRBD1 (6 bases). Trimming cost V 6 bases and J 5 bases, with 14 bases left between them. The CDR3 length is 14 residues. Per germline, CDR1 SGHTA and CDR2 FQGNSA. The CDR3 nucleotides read TGTGCCAGCAGTAGGGGGTCCCTGGATCAGCCCCAGCATTTT. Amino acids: CASSRGSLDQPQHF.

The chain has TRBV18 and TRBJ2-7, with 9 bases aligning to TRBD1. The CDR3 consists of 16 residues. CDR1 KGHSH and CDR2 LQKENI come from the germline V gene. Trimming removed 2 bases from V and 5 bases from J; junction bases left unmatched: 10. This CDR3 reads CASSPTSGTGSDEQYF. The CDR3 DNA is TGTGCCAGCTCACCAACGTCCGGGACAGGGTCTGACGAGCAGTACTTC.

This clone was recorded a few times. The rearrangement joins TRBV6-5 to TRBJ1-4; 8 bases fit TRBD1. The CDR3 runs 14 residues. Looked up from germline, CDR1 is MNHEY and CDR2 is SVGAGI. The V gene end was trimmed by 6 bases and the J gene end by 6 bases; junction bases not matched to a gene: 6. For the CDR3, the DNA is TGTGCCAGCAGCCGGGTCAGGGGGCATGAAAAACTGTTTTTT. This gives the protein CASSRVRGHEKLFF.

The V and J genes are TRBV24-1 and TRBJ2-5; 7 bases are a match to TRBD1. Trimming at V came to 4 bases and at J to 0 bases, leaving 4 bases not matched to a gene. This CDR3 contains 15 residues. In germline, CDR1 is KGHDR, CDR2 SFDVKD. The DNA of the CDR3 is TGTGCCACCAGTGACCTAGGACAGGACCAAGAGACCCAGTACTTC. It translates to CATSDLGQDQETQYF.

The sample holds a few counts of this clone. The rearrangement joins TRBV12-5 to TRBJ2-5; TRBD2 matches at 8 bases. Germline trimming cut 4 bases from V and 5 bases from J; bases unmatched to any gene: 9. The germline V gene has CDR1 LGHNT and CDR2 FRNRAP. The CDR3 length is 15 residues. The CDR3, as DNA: TGTGCTAGTGGTTCCGGGAGGGGCGCGGGGGAGACCCAGTACTTC. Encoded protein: CASGSGRGAGETQYF.

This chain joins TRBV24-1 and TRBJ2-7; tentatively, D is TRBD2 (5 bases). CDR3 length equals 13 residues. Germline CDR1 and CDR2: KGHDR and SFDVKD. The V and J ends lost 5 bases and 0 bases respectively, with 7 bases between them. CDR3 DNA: TGTGCCACCAGTGCACGGGACTCCTACGAGCAGTACTTC. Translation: CATSARDSYEQYF.

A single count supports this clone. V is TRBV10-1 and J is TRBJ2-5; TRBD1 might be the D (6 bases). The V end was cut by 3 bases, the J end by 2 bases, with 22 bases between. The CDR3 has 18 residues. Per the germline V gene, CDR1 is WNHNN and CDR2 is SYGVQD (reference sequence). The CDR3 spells CASSDRQVTRWGQETQYF. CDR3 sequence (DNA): TGCGCCAGCAGTGATCGACAGGTCACAAGGTGGGGGCAAGAGACCCAGTACTTC.

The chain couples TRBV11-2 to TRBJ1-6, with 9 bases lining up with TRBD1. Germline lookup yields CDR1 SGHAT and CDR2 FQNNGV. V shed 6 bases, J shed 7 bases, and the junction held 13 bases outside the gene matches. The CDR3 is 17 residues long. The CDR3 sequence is CASRSYRDRVGNSPLHF. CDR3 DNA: TGTGCCAGCAGGTCCTACCGGGACAGGGTCGGGAATTCACCCCTCCACTTT.

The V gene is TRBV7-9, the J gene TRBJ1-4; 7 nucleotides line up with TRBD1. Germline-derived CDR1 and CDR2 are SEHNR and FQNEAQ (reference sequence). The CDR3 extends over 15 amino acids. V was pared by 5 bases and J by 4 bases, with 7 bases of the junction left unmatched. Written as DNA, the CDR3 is TGTGCCAGCAGCCCGGGGGACAGACTTAATGAAAAACTGTTTTTT. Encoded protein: CASSPGDRLNEKLFF.

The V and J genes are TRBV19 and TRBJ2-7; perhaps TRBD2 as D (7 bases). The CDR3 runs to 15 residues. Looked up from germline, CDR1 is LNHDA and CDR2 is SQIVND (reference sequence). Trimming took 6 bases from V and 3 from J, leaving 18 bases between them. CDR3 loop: CASRSMGGGRYEQYF. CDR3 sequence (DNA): TGTGCCAGTAGAAGTATGGGGGGGGGCCGCTACGAGCAGTACTTC.

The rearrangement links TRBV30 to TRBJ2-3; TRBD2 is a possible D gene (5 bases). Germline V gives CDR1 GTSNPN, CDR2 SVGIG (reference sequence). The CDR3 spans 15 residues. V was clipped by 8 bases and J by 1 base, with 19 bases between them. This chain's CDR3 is CATHPKSGGTDTQYF. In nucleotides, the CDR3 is TGTGCCACCCACCCTAAATCCGGGGGCACAGATACGCAGTATTTT.

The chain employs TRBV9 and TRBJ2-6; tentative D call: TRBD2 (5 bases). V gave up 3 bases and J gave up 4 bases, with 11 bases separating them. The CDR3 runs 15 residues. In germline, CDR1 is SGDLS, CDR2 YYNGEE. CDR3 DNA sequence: TGTGCCAGCAGCGCGAGGGTAGCCGGGGCCAACGTCCTGACTTTC. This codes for CASSARVAGANVLTF.

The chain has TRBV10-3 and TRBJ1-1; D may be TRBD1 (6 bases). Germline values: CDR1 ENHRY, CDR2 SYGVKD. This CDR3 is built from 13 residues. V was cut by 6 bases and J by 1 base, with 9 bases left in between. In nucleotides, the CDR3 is TGTGCCATCAGGGTACAGGGGAACACTGAAGCTTTCTTT. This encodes CAIRVQGNTEAFF.

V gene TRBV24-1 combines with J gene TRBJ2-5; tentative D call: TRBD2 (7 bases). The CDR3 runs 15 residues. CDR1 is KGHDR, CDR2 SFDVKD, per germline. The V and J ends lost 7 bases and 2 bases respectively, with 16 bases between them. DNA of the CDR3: TGTGCCACCAGCCCGCCGGGGGGCCCACAAGAGACCCAGTACTTC. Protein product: CATSPPGGPQETQYF.

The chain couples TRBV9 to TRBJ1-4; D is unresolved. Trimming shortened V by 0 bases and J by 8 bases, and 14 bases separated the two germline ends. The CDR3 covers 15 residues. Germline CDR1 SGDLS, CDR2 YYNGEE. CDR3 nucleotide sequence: TGTGCCAGCAGCGTAGCTGCGGGAATGGGGGAAAAACTGTTTTTT. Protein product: CASSVAAGMGEKLFF.